This is a list of T cell receptor beta chains from one sample in a study of blood T cells in healthy people across ages. One entry per CDR3 protein results from TCRdb running MiXCR on the 5' RACE reads. Here the sample spans roughly 1,100,000 distinct CDR3 sequences, about 23% being singletons. These same records also appear under a second study, on T cells of mothers and their children.

Source material: blood. These receptors all stem from a girl aged 2-10 years in good health. The CDR3 runs from the conserved cysteine through the conserved F or W. Each record gives: D gene, V gene, CDR3 protein. The D gene is left open where the match is weak.

>.|TRBV6-2/TRBV6-3
CASSYSSDTQYF
>.|TRBV12-3/TRBV12-4
CASRDGRQETQYF
>.|TRBV6-6
CASSSWSNEKLFF
>.|TRBV7-2
CASTRPQYNSPLHF
>.|TRBV20-1
CSANNWAGYTF
>TRBD1|TRBV6-2/TRBV6-3
CASRLVGQGLYNEQFF
>.|TRBV29-1
CSVGEGTAYGYTF
>.|TRBV25-1
CASSGPGSNQPQHF
>TRBD1|TRBV28
CASSTDYRGSSYEQYF
>TRBD1|TRBV20-1
CSARDPDRRWGGYTF